This T cell receptor beta chain was captured by sequencing in a study of shared clonotypes between healthy human individuals. General study points: Among non-shared clonotypes, generation probabilities were lower than among those shared by all four donors. A few donors shared approximately 5% of their naive CD4 clonotypes.

Template for every sorted-subset replicate PCR totaled about 200 ng DNA, about 30,000 T cell genomes. Original methodology: For the immunoSEQ data, sequences were junction-only without quality scores, so filtering differed. Using immunoSEQ multiplex PCR, the repertoire was profiled, and TCRdb retains in-frame clones only, with some absent. The V and J calls and clone size come from that table; D and trimming were worked out from the DNA. Of about 2.1 million clones in the sample, 93% are singletons; the top ten hold about 1.8%. As defined, naive CD8 cells were CD45RO-negative and positively selected for CCR7, with terminally differentiated effector memory CD45RA+ cells excluded. Regarding this clone: Antigen specificity is unknown.

Material for sequencing was naive CD8+ T cells from PBMCs. The TCR comes from a young man in good health. Some clones in this sample may be carry-over from other donors' samples.

In nucleotides, the CDR3 is TGCGCCAGAATCCACAGGCTCTACGAGCAGTACTTC. Amino acids: CARIHRLYEQYF. V gene TRBV10-2 combines with J gene TRBJ2-7, with a possible D match to TRBD1 (5 bases). Germline V gives CDR1 WSHSY, CDR2 SAAADI. Trimming stripped 9 bases from V and 3 bases from J, with 12 bases between. The CDR3 extends over 12 amino acids.